This is a list of T cell receptor beta chains from one sample in a study of cytomegalovirus exposure and HLA in healthy donors. Clones were read by immunoSEQ multiplex PCR, and TCRdb kept only the in-frame ones, dropping some. The profile shows 150,000 to 200,000 clones, approximately 80% of them singletons. Sequenced input: PBMCs. Receptor source: a woman in her 40s in good health and CMV-seronegative. The CDR3 runs from the conserved cysteine through the conserved F or W. Each record gives: V gene, J gene, CDR3 protein.

TRBV5-1	TRBJ1-1	CASSLARDTEAFF
TRBV20-1	TRBJ2-5	CSVGQETQYF
TRBV11-3	TRBJ2-7	CASSLWGFSAPYEQYF
TRBV19	TRBJ2-5	CASSPSGGETQYF
TRBV9	TRBJ2-7	CASSPGFDRGYEQYF
TRBV2	TRBJ2-1	CASTLAGHNEQFF
TRBV6-5	TRBJ2-3	CASSRGRGSTDTQYF
TRBV7-2	TRBJ2-3	CASSLGLAGTADTQYF
TRBV28	TRBJ1-1	CASSAGGLNTEAFF
TRBV19	TRBJ2-1	CASSMKPQGFDEQFF
TRBV4-3	TRBJ2-7	CASSPGESEGNEQYF
TRBV19	TRBJ2-5	CASSRRGETQYF
TRBV9	TRBJ2-3	CASSPRLAGDTSTDTQYF
TRBV7-2	TRBJ2-1	CASSLEGGSYNEQFF
TRBV10-3	TRBJ2-5	CAISETSGDQETQYF
TRBV5-8	TRBJ2-1	CASSLGQGASYEQFF
TRBV19	TRBJ2-1	CASALPGNEQFF
TRBV5-6	TRBJ1-2	CASSVGTGVLSYGYTF
TRBV9	TRBJ1-1	CASSVEAVAGTEAFF
TRBV11-3	TRBJ1-2	CASSDRGNYGYTF
TRBV7-2	TRBJ2-3	CASSLSTSGRVGDTQYF
TRBV27	TRBJ2-5	CASSRDLTGGQETQYF
TRBV6-1	TRBJ1-4	CASSEGTANEKLFF
TRBV29-1	TRBJ2-5	CSVETSGKKTQYF
TRBV18	TRBJ1-2	CASSPDQGSIGYTF
TRBV7-6	TRBJ1-2	CASSRTQGLDYGYTF
TRBV11-3	TRBJ2-1	CASSSGGAGGYNEQFF
TRBV18	TRBJ2-1	CASSPGRAGSYNEQFF
TRBV28	TRBJ2-2	CASSFPGGGGELFF
TRBV7-3	TRBJ1-1	CASSPSGQEAFF
TRBV6-4	TRBJ2-3	CASSVGLAGGGDTQYF
TRBV10-3	TRBJ2-1	CAISGRALNEQFF
TRBV7-2	TRBJ1-2	CASSLDRGTVGYTF
TRBV18	TRBJ1-5	CASSSRQGSQPQHF
TRBV4-3	TRBJ2-5	CASSSRLAETQYF
TRBV27	TRBJ1-2	CASSPLTGYGYTF
TRBV10-3	TRBJ2-2	CAISGTGVTGELFF
TRBV19	TRBJ2-2	CASSILRGGWTGELFF
TRBV7-6	TRBJ2-7	CASSPLEGGQYF
TRBV5-6	TRBJ2-3	CASSLVLVASGRDTQYF
TRBV2	TRBJ2-2	CASSESASAGELFF
TRBV19	TRBJ2-7	CASSTTGLAFTKQYF
TRBV9	TRBJ2-1	CASSPSGNEQFF
TRBV6-6	TRBJ2-1	CASSSGLAGNEQFF
TRBV25-1	TRBJ2-1	CASSEWVGGPDGNSEQFF
TRBV7-6	TRBJ1-1	CASSLGGTGRGTEAFF
TRBV27	TRBJ1-1	CASSLQGMNTEAFF
TRBV21-1	TRBJ1-2	CASIFDWPETGGDYGYTF
TRBV5-1	TRBJ2-5	CASKPGTAQETQYF
TRBV7-9	TRBJ2-3	CASSEPGQGGGGDTQYF
TRBV5-1	TRBJ2-3	CASSLLGGPSTDTQYF
TRBV30	TRBJ2-7	CAWSLVYEQYF
TRBV6-4	TRBJ2-1	CASSEETSANEQFF
TRBV9	TRBJ2-5	CASSGNGRGQETQYF
TRBV2	TRBJ1-2	CASSVVTGGVNYGYTF
TRBV6-1	TRBJ1-2	CASSVSGTGGYGYTF
TRBV7-9	TRBJ1-5	CASSLTGGADQPQHF
TRBV13	TRBJ1-2	CASSSTSTGGYGYTF
TRBV9	TRBJ2-2	CASSVEAGGHLTGELFF
TRBV11-2	TRBJ2-2	CASSRGPPADTGELFF